The 7 T cell receptor beta chains presented below share a single source sample, sequenced in a study of T cells in pancreatic ductal adenocarcinoma. The selected patients with pancreatic ductal adenocarcinoma had surgery but no neoadjuvant therapy. Generated by immunoSEQ multiplex PCR, the TCRdb table keeps only in-frame clones and is missing some. The repertoire holds about 29,000 clones, with 90% to 95% as singletons. Sequencing used PBMCs. These receptor sequences come from a human donor with pancreatic ductal adenocarcinoma.

The rearrangement uses TRBV25-1 and TRBJ2-5, with TRBD2 as a possible D gene (5 bases). Trimming removed 7 bases from V and 6 bases from J, with 15 bases in between. Germline CDR1 and CDR2: MGHDK and SYGVNS. The CDR3 is 13 residues long. CDR3 amino acids: CASMPPEAKTQYF. DNA of the CDR3: TGTGCCAGCATGCCTCCGGAGGCGAAGACCCAGTACTTC.

In its sample, this clone was seen a few times. CDR3 DNA: TGTGCCAGCAGCCGTACCGGCGGGAGGTCGGAAGAGCAGTACTTC. This sequence encodes CASSRTGGRSEEQYF. The V call is TRBV7-3, the J call TRBJ2-7; 8 nucleotides agree with TRBD2. The ends lost 5 bases at V and 7 bases at J; junction bases unmatched: 13. The germline V gene has CDR1 SGHTA and CDR2 FQGTGA. The CDR3 loop spans 15 amino acids.

The chain combines TRBV7-9 with TRBJ1-1; D not resolved. Germline lookup yields CDR1 SEHNR and CDR2 FQNEAQ (reference sequence). The V end lost 3 bases, the J end lost 0 bases, and 2 bases lay between the germline ends. The CDR3 sequence is 12 residues long. CDR3 in amino acids: CASSFVNTEAFF. Written as DNA, the CDR3 is TGTGCCAGCAGCTTCGTGAACACTGAAGCTTTCTTT.

The rearrangement joins TRBV28 to TRBJ2-3; D unclear. The CDR3 contains 14 residues. The V gene's germline CDR1 is MDHEN and CDR2 SYDVKM. The V end lost 4 bases, the J end lost 0 bases, and 8 bases lay between the germline ends. CDR3 sequence reads: CASSSDVSTDTQYF. The CDR3 coding sequence is TGTGCCAGCAGTTCTGACGTAAGCACAGATACGCAGTATTTT.

The CDR3 coding sequence is TGTGCCAGCAGTTACGGTCGGAGTGGCTACACCTTC. Translating gives CASSYGRSGYTF. The chain has TRBV6-5 and TRBJ1-2, with D hard to call. Germline loops: CDR1 MNHEY, CDR2 SVGAGI. Trimming left V 2 bases short and J 7 bases short, with 8 bases between. CDR3 size: 12 residues.

The DNA for the CDR3 is TGTGCCAGTAGGGACCAGGGGGGGACCGCGAACACCGGGGAGCTGTTTTTT. Encoded protein: CASRDQGGTANTGELFF. The J gene is TRBJ2-2, the V gene TRBV19; D possibly matches TRBD1 or TRBD2 (7 bases each). Trimming took off 6 bases at V and 0 bases at J, with 17 bases between the two ends. Germline CDR1 LNHDA, CDR2 SQIVND (reference sequence). This CDR3 has 17 residues.

The chain's CDR3 is CASPPGQIYEQYF. CDR3 nucleotides: TGTGCCAGCCCTCCGGGACAGATATACGAGCAGTACTTC. The J gene is TRBJ2-7, the V gene TRBV18, with 7 bases that match TRBD1. V lost 8 bases, J lost 4 bases, and 8 bases stayed unmatched. Germline V gene lookup returns CDR1 KGHSH and CDR2 LQKENI. The CDR3 is 13 amino acids.